These 21 T cell receptor beta chains originate from one sample sequenced in a study of blood T cell repertoires in COVID-19. Measured with immunoSEQ multiplex PCR; TCRdb has only the in-frame clones, and not every one. Of about 110,000 clones in the sample, 76% were seen once. Sequenced sample: peripheral blood. Source of these receptors: a woman older than 75 with acute or convalescent COVID-19.

The rearrangement uses TRBV6-2 or TRBV6-3 and TRBJ2-1, with D tentatively TRBD1 (7 bases). The CDR3 is 15 residues long. The V end lost 1 base, the J end lost 6 bases, and 13 bases lay between the germline ends. Per germline, CDR1 MNHEY and CDR2 SVGEGT. Here the CDR3 reads CASSYWQGGFNEQFF. CDR3 DNA: TGTGCCAGCAGTTACTGGCAGGGGGGATTCAATGAGCAGTTCTTC.

This clone occurred once. V usage is TRBV4-3 and J usage is TRBJ1-2; weak D call: TRBD1 (5 bases). Germline V gives CDR1 LGHNA, CDR2 YSLEER. Deletions cut 0 bases from V and 5 bases from J, with 13 bases between. The CDR3 consists of 15 residues. The CDR3, as DNA: TGCGCCAGCAGCCAAGATTCGCGGGGGGAATATGGCTACACCTTC. Amino acids: CASSQDSRGEYGYTF.

This chain joins TRBV5-1 and TRBJ1-6, with D tentatively TRBD1 (6 bases). The CDR3 spans 15 residues. Germline V lookup: CDR1 SGHRS, CDR2 YFSETQ. V was clipped by 0 bases and J by 9 bases, with 13 bases between them. CDR3 in DNA: TGCGCCAGCAGCTTGGAGGGGGACCCTTCTTCACCCCTCCACTTT. It is translated as CASSLEGDPSSPLHF.

The chain couples TRBV11-1 to TRBJ2-1, with 11 bases matching TRBD2. Germline V gives CDR1 SGHAT, CDR2 FQDESV (reference sequence). V trimming: 5 bases; J trimming: 8 bases; junction bases outside the gene matches: 11. The CDR3 spans 16 residues. The CDR3 is CASSQEIAGGSDEQFF. DNA of the CDR3: TGTGCCAGCAGCCAAGAGATAGCGGGGGGGTCGGATGAGCAGTTCTTC.

Points on this clone: This CDR3 is also generated by other DNA sequences in the sample. V is TRBV5-1 and J is TRBJ1-3; the D gene is possibly TRBD1 (5 bases). Germline CDR1 is SGHRS and CDR2 is YFSETQ. Trimming took off 3 bases at V and 0 bases at J, with 7 bases between the two ends. The CDR3 is 14 residues long. The CDR3 DNA reads TGCGCCAGCAGCTCCGACAGCTCTGGAAACACCATATATTTT. Translated, it gives CASSSDSSGNTIYF.

This clone was observed a few times. The V and J genes are TRBV7-9 and TRBJ1-5; possible D gene TRBD1, 6 bases. Deletions cut 8 bases from V and 7 bases from J, with 18 bases between. The CDR3 has 14 amino acids. Germline CDR1 SEHNR, CDR2 FQNEAQ (reference sequence). The CDR3 DNA reads TGTGCCAGCTCCCAGGGGACCCTGGGCCAGCCCCAGCATTTT. Protein: CASSQGTLGQPQHF.

The J gene is TRBJ2-3, the V gene TRBV29-1, with TRBD1 as a possible D gene (5 bases). V lost 2 bases and J lost 2, with 11 bases in between. This CDR3 has 14 amino acids. The germline V gene encodes CDR1 SQVTM and CDR2 ANQGSEA. This CDR3 reads CSVEPRQFTDTQYF. The CDR3 bases are TGCAGCGTTGAACCCCGACAGTTCACAGATACGCAGTATTTT.

Only one count was recorded for this clone. The gene calls are TRBV5-8 and TRBJ2-5; D might be TRBD2 (6 bases). CDR1 SGHTS and CDR2 YDEGEE come from the germline V gene. V shed 4 bases and J shed 3 bases, with 13 bases lying between them. This CDR3 has 14 residues. The DNA of the CDR3 is TGTGCCAGCAGCAATAGGGGCGGGGAAGAGACCCAGTACTTC. Its protein is CASSNRGGEETQYF.

The chain links TRBV7-8 to TRBJ2-2; D remains unclear. Deletions cut 3 bases from V and 4 bases from J, with 3 bases between. Germline V lookup: CDR1 SGHVS, CDR2 FQNEAQ. This CDR3 is built from 12 residues. CDR3 sequence: CASSFSTGELFF. CDR3 coding DNA: TGTGCCAGCAGCTTTAGCACCGGGGAGCTGTTTTTT.

The gene calls are TRBV6-5 and TRBJ1-1; no firm D call. Between the trimmed V and J ends, which lost 8 bases and 3 bases, there was a span of 10 bases. The CDR3 consists of 12 residues. The germline V gene encodes CDR1 MNHEY and CDR2 SVGAGI. The CDR3 nucleotides are TGTGCCAGCTTCATGGGCCACACTGAAGCTTTCTTT. Residues: CASFMGHTEAFF.

The chain combines TRBV5-6 with TRBJ1-2; D is ambiguous. Germline V gives CDR1 SGHDT, CDR2 YYEEEE. The CDR3 has 14 amino acids. Trimming removed 1 base from V and 4 bases from J, with 11 bases in between. The CDR3 loop reads CASSLFEGFYGYTF. The CDR3 DNA sequence: TGTGCCAGCAGCTTGTTTGAGGGATTCTATGGCTACACCTTC.

The genes are TRBV6-5 and TRBJ2-1; TRBD1 aligns across 9 bases. CDR1 is MNHEY, CDR2 SVGAGI, per germline. Trimming removed 6 bases from V and 5 bases from J; junction bases left unmatched: 2. The CDR3 loop spans 13 amino acids. The CDR3 bases are TGTGCCAGCAGGTGGACAGGGGACAATGAGCAGTTCTTC. Translated: CASRWTGDNEQFF.

This clone was found a few times. The chain combines TRBV6-5 with TRBJ2-7, with 9 bases identical to TRBD1. Germline V gene sequence: CDR1 MNHEY, CDR2 SVGAGI. V lost 8 bases to trimming and J lost 3 bases; unmatched junction nucleotides: 5. The CDR3 covers 13 residues. CDR3 in DNA: TGTGCCAGCGGGACAGGGTCTTACTACGAGCAGTACTTC. It encodes CASGTGSYYEQYF.

V gene TRBV18 combines with J gene TRBJ1-5; the D is unclear. CDR1 is KGHSH and CDR2 is LQKENI in the germline V gene. V lost 0 bases to trimming and J lost 2 bases, with 11 bases between them. The CDR3 loop spans 16 amino acids. This chain's CDR3 is CASSPPTLRGNQPQHF. The CDR3 region has the DNA TGTGCCAGCTCACCACCGACGTTGCGGGGCAATCAGCCCCAGCATTTT.

The rearrangement uses TRBV7-8 and TRBJ1-3; D gene ambiguous. V gave up 5 bases and J gave up 0 bases, with 14 bases separating them. The CDR3 is 16 residues long. Germline CDR1 reads SGHVS; CDR2 reads FQNEAQ. As DNA, the CDR3 is TGTGCCAGCAGCCCTAGCTCACTGAACTCTGGAAACACCATATATTTT. Amino acids: CASSPSSLNSGNTIYF.

The CDR3 DNA is TGTGCCAGCAGTTTTTGGCTAGCGGGAGTGGGTGCCGGGGAGCTGTTTTTT. Its translation: CASSFWLAGVGAGELFF. J is TRBJ2-2 and V is TRBV28; 10 bases agree with TRBD2. Trimming removed 3 bases from V and 6 bases from J; junction bases left unmatched: 10. The V gene's germline CDR1 is MDHEN and CDR2 SYDVKM. The CDR3 extends over 17 amino acids.

CDR3 sequence (DNA): TGTGCCAGCAGCAATAATTCGCCCCAGCATTTT. Protein: CASSNNSPQHF. The chain uses TRBV7-8 and TRBJ1-5; no clear D gene. The CDR3 sequence is 11 residues long. The V and J ends lost 5 bases and 9 bases respectively, with 8 bases between them. Germline values: CDR1 SGHVS, CDR2 FQNEAQ.

This rearrangement joins TRBV30 to TRBJ2-2; TRBD1 matches 7 bases. This CDR3 is built from 13 residues. Germline CDR1 is GTSNPN and CDR2 is SVGIG (reference sequence). Trimming cost V 5 bases and J 2 bases; bases outside gene matches: 2. The CDR3 bases are TGTGCCTGGGGGGACAGCAACACCGGGGAGCTGTTTTTT. Amino acid sequence: CAWGDSNTGELFF.

This rearrangement joins TRBV6-1 to TRBJ2-7; 10 bases match TRBD1. The CDR3 covers 16 residues. V was clipped by 0 bases and J by 9 bases; unmatched bases: 11. CDR1 MNHNS and CDR2 SASEGT come from the germline V gene. The CDR3 sequence: CASSEAWTGGKELQYF. The CDR3 DNA reads as TGTGCCAGCAGTGAAGCGTGGACAGGGGGTAAGGAGTTGCAGTACTTC.

This clone was picked up one time. The V gene is TRBV7-2, the J gene TRBJ2-1; tentative D call: TRBD1 (6 bases). The CDR3 extends over 15 amino acids. Looked up from germline, CDR1 is SGHTA and CDR2 is FQGNSA. Deletions cut 5 bases from V and 3 bases from J, with 14 bases between. The CDR3, as DNA: TGTGCCAGCAGCCAAACCGGGACATACTACAATGAGCAGTTCTTC. Encoded protein: CASSQTGTYYNEQFF.

The V call is TRBV10-3, the J call TRBJ2-6; TRBD1 matches 9 bases. The trim removed 10 bases at V and 0 bases at J, leaving 13 bases unmatched. The CDR3 extends over 18 amino acids. Germline V lookup: CDR1 ENHRY, CDR2 SYGVKD. CDR3 DNA: TGTGCCACCGCCGGACAGGGGACTATTCTCTCTGGGGCCAACGTCCTGACTTTC. As protein: CATAGQGTILSGANVLTF.